One sample yielded the 24 T cell receptor beta chains listed below, sequenced in a study of blood T cells in healthy people across ages. Alongside a J-beta primer mix, a sample-barcoded 5' primer served in a second PCR lasting roughly 6 to 12 cycles. TCRdb analysed the 5' RACE reads with MiXCR anew, one entry per CDR3 protein. The repertoire holds under 800,000 distinct CDR3 sequences, with over 20% as singletons. The sample comprised blood. The origin of the receptors is a man in his 70s in good health.

J is TRBJ2-5 and V is TRBV7-9; 8 nucleotides align to TRBD1. The germline V gene has CDR1 SEHNR and CDR2 FQNEAQ (reference sequence). The CDR3 is made up of 16 amino acids. V dropped 3 bases and J dropped 8; count of bases not matched to a gene: 14. CDR3 amino acids: CASSFQSGQGPGTQYF. The CDR3 coding sequence is TGTGCCAGCAGCTTTCAATCCGGACAGGGCCCGGGTACCCAGTACTTC.

The rearrangement links TRBV20-1 to TRBJ2-1; TRBD2 matches at 10 bases. The germline CDR1 and CDR2 sequences are DFQATT and SNEGSKA (reference sequence). The CDR3 has 18 residues. With V trimmed by 0 bases and J by 0 bases, 8 bases remained unmatched. The CDR3, as DNA: TGCAGTGCTAGAGAGGGATCTAGACTAGCGGGCTCCTACAATGAGCAGTTCTTC. It yields the protein CSAREGSRLAGSYNEQFF.

V and J are TRBV27 and TRBJ2-7; TRBD2 aligns across 13 bases. The CDR3 loop spans 15 amino acids. Per the germline V gene, CDR1 is MNHEY and CDR2 is SMNVEV (reference sequence). V was clipped by 5 bases and J by 5 bases; unmatched bases: 6. The CDR3 loop is CASSPRLAGGNEQYF. The CDR3 coding sequence is TGTGCCAGCAGTCCTCGACTAGCGGGAGGAAACGAGCAGTACTTC.

This clonotype was picked up a small number of times. V usage is TRBV3-1 and J usage is TRBJ2-5; 10 bases line up with TRBD2. The J call is doubtful: the DNA matches TRBJ2-1 better. The germline V gene has CDR1 LGHDT and CDR2 YNNKEL (reference sequence). The CDR3 runs 17 residues. CDR3 in amino acids: CASSQGDLAGERDEQFF. In nucleotides, the CDR3 is TGTGCCAGCAGCCAAGGAGATCTAGCGGGAGAACGAGATGAGCAGTTCTTC.

The chain employs TRBV7-2 and TRBJ1-2; 7 nucleotides align to TRBD1. The CDR3 has 14 amino acids. Germline CDR1 SGHTA, CDR2 FQGNSA. Trimming at V came to 3 bases and at J to 5 bases, leaving 6 bases not matched to a gene. CDR3 in amino acids: CASSFETGRYGYTF. The CDR3 nucleotides are TGTGCCAGCAGCTTTGAGACAGGGCGGTATGGCTACACCTTC.

This clonotype showed up just a few times. This sequence joins TRBV7-2 and TRBJ1-3; D not certain. The germline V gene encodes CDR1 SGHTA and CDR2 FQGNSA. CDR3 length: 15 amino acids. Trimming stripped 0 bases from V and 2 bases from J, with 8 bases between. The CDR3 reads CASSLAALAGNTIYF. CDR3 in DNA: TGTGCCAGCAGCTTAGCGGCTTTGGCTGGAAACACCATATATTTT.

Here the CDR3 reads CASSDTTYEQYF. The CDR3 bases are TGCGCCAGCAGCGATACCACCTACGAGCAGTACTTC. The V and J genes are TRBV5-1 and TRBJ2-7; D not resolved. Trimming left V 4 bases short and J 2 bases short, with 7 bases between. This CDR3 has 12 amino acids. Germline V lookup: CDR1 SGHRS, CDR2 YFSETQ. The whole variable domain, remainder taken from reference TRBV5-1 and TRBJ2-7, is KAGVTQTPRYLIKTRGQQVTLSCSPISGHRSVSWYQQTPGQGLQFLFEYFSETQRNKGNFPGRFSGRQFSNSRSEMNVSTLELGDSALYLCASSDTTYEQYFGPGTRLTVT.

The V call is TRBV10-3, the J call TRBJ2-1; 13 nucleotides match TRBD2. Germline V gene lookup returns CDR1 ENHRY and CDR2 SYGVKD. J gave up 8 bases and V 6 bases, and 7 bases lay outside the gene matches. The CDR3 is made up of 15 amino acids. In nucleotides, the CDR3 is TGTGCCATCAGAAGGGGGACTAGCGGGAACCATGAGCAGTTCTTC. This gives the protein CAIRRGTSGNHEQFF.

This clonotype came up many times. V and J are TRBV29-1 and TRBJ2-5, with D possibly being TRBD1 (5 bases). CDR1 and CDR2 from the germline V gene are SQVTM and ANQGSEA. Trimming took 5 bases from V and 2 from J, leaving 15 bases between them. This CDR3 spans 14 amino acids. The CDR3 DNA follows: TGCAGCGTTATCCCAGGGTCCGCGCAAGAGACCCAGTACTTC. Translation: CSVIPGSAQETQYF.

A few counts support this clonotype. One end of the junction varies from germline; a read error may be responsible. V gene TRBV2 combines with J gene TRBJ2-2; possible D gene TRBD2, 5 bases. The CDR3 runs to 14 residues. The germline V gene has CDR1 SNHLY and CDR2 FYNNEI. The CDR3 is CASKQTVNTGELLF. The CDR3 DNA reads TGTGCCAGCAAACAGACCGTAAACACCGGGGAGCTGCTTTTT.

The gene calls are TRBV5-1 and TRBJ2-5, with TRBD2 matching 11 bases. The DNA end lines up better with TRBJ2-1; the J call may be wrong. Looked up from germline, CDR1 is SGHRS and CDR2 is YFSETQ. The CDR3 contains 17 residues. CDR3 sequence (DNA): TGCGCCAGCAGCTTGGACCCACTAGCGGGAGTTAGAAATGAGCAGTTCTTC. It codes for CASSLDPLAGVRNEQFF.

The chain joins TRBV10-3 to TRBJ2-1; TRBD1 matches at 9 bases. The CDR3 has 13 amino acids. V lost 8 bases, J lost 5 bases, and 4 bases stayed unmatched. The V gene's germline CDR1 is ENHRY and CDR2 SYGVKD. DNA for the CDR3: TGTGCCATCCAGGACAGGGGAGACAATGAGCAGTTCTTC. It codes for CAIQDRGDNEQFF.

This clonotype was observed a few times. V and J are TRBV2 and TRBJ1-1; D possibly corresponds to TRBD1 (5 bases). The V and J ends lost 7 bases and 0 bases respectively, with 12 bases between them. The CDR3 has 14 amino acids. CDR1 and CDR2 (germline): SNHLY, FYNNEI. The chain's CDR3 is CASKGLGMNTEAFF. The CDR3 DNA sequence: TGTGCCAGCAAGGGGTTGGGGATGAACACTGAAGCTTTCTTT. Combining the CDR3 with reference TRBV2 and TRBJ1-1 gives the whole variable domain EPEVTQTPSHQVTQMGQEVILRCVPISNHLYFYWYRQILGQKVEFLVSFYNNEISEKSEIFDDQFSVERPDGSNFTLKIRSTKLEDSAMYFCASKGLGMNTEAFFGQGTRLTVV.

This chain uses TRBV2 with TRBJ1-2, with 8 bases lining up with TRBD1. With V trimmed by 1 base and J by 4 bases, 2 bases remained unmatched. This CDR3 is 14 amino acids long. Germline CDR1 reads SNHLY; CDR2 reads FYNNEI. CDR3 sequence reads: CASSEGGTGYGYTF. In DNA, the CDR3 is TGTGCCAGCAGTGAAGGTGGGACAGGCTATGGCTACACCTTC. The full variable domain, its missing parts supplied by reference TRBV2 and TRBJ1-2, is EPEVTQTPSHQVTQMGQEVILRCVPISNHLYFYWYRQILGQKVEFLVSFYNNEISEKSEIFDDQFSVERPDGSNFTLKIRSTKLEDSAMYFCASSEGGTGYGYTFGSGTRLTVV.

This clonotype has a count of ten or more. This chain links TRBV5-1 with TRBJ2-3; tentatively, D is TRBD1 or TRBD2 (5 bases each). Germline V gene lookup returns CDR1 SGHRS and CDR2 YFSETQ. The CDR3 consists of 15 residues. The V end lost 2 bases, the J end lost 3 bases, and 13 bases lay between the germline ends. The CDR3 spells CASSFKGSLTDTQYF. DNA for the CDR3: TGCGCCAGCAGCTTTAAGGGGAGTCTAACAGATACGCAGTATTTT. The full variable domain, in which reference TRBV5-1 and TRBJ2-3 provide the parts outside the CDR3, is KAGVTQTPRYLIKTRGQQVTLSCSPISGHRSVSWYQQTPGQGLQFLFEYFSETQRNKGNFPGRFSGRQFSNSRSEMNVSTLELGDSALYLCASSFKGSLTDTQYFGPGTRLTVL.

This clonotype has a handful of counts. V is TRBV5-4 and J is TRBJ2-3, with TRBD2 matching over 12 bases. The CDR3 is made up of 13 amino acids. Germline V CDR1 and CDR2: SGHNT, YYREEE (reference sequence). J was trimmed by 5 bases and V by 10 bases; bases with no gene match: 5. Here the CDR3 reads CAALAGGQDTQYF. The CDR3 bases are TGTGCCGCACTAGCGGGAGGTCAAGATACGCAGTATTTT.

This clonotype has only a few counts. This chain links TRBV20-1 with TRBJ2-1; 12 bases map to TRBD1. The CDR3 is 14 residues long. From germline, CDR1 is DFQATT and CDR2 SNEGSKA (reference sequence). The J segment lost 8 bases and the V segment lost 4 bases, leaving 6 bases of the junction unmatched. CDR3 DNA: TGCAGTGCTACAACGGGACAGGGGGCCTATGAGCAGTTCTTC. Its protein product is CSATTGQGAYEQFF.

This clonotype has more than one count but fewer than ten. This sequence joins TRBV20-1 and TRBJ2-5; possible D gene TRBD2, 5 bases. CDR3 size: 15 residues. Germline loops: CDR1 DFQATT, CDR2 SNEGSKA (reference sequence). The ends were cut back, 0 bases at V and 1 base at J, with 12 bases in the middle. The CDR3 DNA follows: TGCAGTGCTAGAGATGGGAAAGCGGTCCAAGAGACCCAGTACTTC. Protein sequence: CSARDGKAVQETQYF.

This clonotype has ten or more counts. The V and J genes are TRBV4-3 and TRBJ2-1; D is possibly TRBD1 (5 bases). Trimming removed 0 bases at V and 4 bases at J, with 10 bases between. Per germline, CDR1 LGHNA and CDR2 YSLEER. This CDR3 region has 15 residues. This chain's CDR3 is CASSQDRAVYNEQFF. CDR3 DNA: TGCGCCAGCAGCCAAGACAGGGCAGTTTACAATGAGCAGTTCTTC.

There are many counts of this clonotype. V usage is TRBV25-1 and J usage is TRBJ1-2; D gene unclear. The CDR3 length is 13 residues. Between the trimmed V and J ends, which lost 2 bases and 0 bases, there was a span of 4 bases. Per the germline V gene, CDR1 is MGHDK and CDR2 is SYGVNS. In DNA form, the CDR3 reads TGTGCCAGCAGTGAACTGCCTAACTATGGCTACACCTTC. Translating gives CASSELPNYGYTF.

The chain recombines TRBV29-1 with TRBJ1-5, with D tentatively TRBD1 (5 bases). CDR1 and CDR2 from the germline V gene are SQVTM and ANQGSEA. This CDR3 is 12 amino acids long. V lost 6 bases to trimming and J lost 12 bases, with 18 bases between them. Here the CDR3 DNA reads TGCAGCGTCGCTACCGCTGCGGGGGTCCAGCATTTT. It codes for CSVATAAGVQHF.

The chain uses TRBV20-1 and TRBJ1-3; D is ambiguous. Trimming removed 0 bases at V and 0 bases at J, with 6 bases between. CDR3 length equals 14 residues. Germline V lookup: CDR1 DFQATT, CDR2 SNEGSKA (reference sequence). CDR3: CSAREQSSGNTIYF. CDR3 DNA sequence: TGCAGTGCTAGAGAACAGAGCTCTGGAAACACCATATATTTT.

This chain links TRBV3-1 with TRBJ2-1, with 12 bases identical to TRBD2. This CDR3 region has 17 residues. V lost 1 base, J lost 2 bases, and 3 bases stayed unmatched. Per germline, CDR1 LGHDT and CDR2 YNNKEL (reference sequence). CDR3 coding DNA: TGTGCCAGCAGCCAAGGGACTAGCGGGATTGCCTACAATGAGCAGTTCTTC. Protein sequence: CASSQGTSGIAYNEQFF.

The chain joins TRBV2 to TRBJ2-5; D unresolved. V lost 7 bases, J lost 1 base, and 7 bases lay in between. The CDR3 spans 12 residues. Germline V gene lookup returns CDR1 SNHLY and CDR2 FYNNEI. CDR3 DNA: TGTGCCAGCAACCAGGCCCAAGAGACCCAGTACTTC. It encodes CASNQAQETQYF.